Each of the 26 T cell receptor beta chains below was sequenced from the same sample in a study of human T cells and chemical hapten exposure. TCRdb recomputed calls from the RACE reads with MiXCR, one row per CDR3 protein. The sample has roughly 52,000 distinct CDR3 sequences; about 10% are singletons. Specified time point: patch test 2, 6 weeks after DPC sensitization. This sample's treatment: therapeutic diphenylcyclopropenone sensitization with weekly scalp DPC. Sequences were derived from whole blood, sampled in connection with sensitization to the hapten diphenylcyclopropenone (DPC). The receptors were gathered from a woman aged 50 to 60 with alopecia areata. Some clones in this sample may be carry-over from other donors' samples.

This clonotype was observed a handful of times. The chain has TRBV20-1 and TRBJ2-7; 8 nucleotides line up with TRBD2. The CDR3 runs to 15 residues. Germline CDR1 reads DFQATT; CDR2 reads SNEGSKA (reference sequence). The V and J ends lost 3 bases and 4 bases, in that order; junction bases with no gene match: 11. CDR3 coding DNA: TGCAGTGCTAGCCTACCAGGAGCGGGAGTGTACGAGCAGTACTTC. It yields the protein CSASLPGAGVYEQYF.

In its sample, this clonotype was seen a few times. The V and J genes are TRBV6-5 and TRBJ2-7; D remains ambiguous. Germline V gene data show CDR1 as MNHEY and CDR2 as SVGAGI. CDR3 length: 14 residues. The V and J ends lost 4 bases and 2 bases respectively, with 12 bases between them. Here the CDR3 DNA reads TGTGCCAGCAGTTCCCGGGCCGTGACCTACGAGCAGTACTTC. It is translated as CASSSRAVTYEQYF.

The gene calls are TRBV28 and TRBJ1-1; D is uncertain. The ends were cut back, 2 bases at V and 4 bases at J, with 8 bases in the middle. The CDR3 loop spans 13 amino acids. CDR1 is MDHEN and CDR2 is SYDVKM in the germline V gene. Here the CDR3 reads CASSLKGSTEAFF. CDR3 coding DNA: TGTGCCAGCAGTTTAAAAGGAAGCACTGAAGCTTTCTTT.

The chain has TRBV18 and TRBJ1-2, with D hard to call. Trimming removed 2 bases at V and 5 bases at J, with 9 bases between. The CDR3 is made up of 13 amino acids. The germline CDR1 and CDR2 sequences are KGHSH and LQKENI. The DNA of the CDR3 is TGTGCCAGCTCACCATCGGGGTCATATGGCTACACCTTC. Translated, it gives CASSPSGSYGYTF.

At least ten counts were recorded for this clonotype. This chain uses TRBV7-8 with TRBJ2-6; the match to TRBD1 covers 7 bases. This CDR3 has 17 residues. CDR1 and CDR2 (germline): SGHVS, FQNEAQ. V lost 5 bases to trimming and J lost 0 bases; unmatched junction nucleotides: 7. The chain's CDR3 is CASSVEDRTSGANVLTF. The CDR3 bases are TGTGCCAGCAGCGTCGAGGACAGGACCTCTGGGGCCAACGTCCTGACTTTC.

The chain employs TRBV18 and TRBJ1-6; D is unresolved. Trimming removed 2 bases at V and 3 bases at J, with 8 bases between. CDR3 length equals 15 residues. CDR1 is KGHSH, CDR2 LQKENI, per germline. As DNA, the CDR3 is TGTGCCAGCTCACCAGGCAAGAACTATAATTCACCCCTCCACTTT. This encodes CASSPGKNYNSPLHF.

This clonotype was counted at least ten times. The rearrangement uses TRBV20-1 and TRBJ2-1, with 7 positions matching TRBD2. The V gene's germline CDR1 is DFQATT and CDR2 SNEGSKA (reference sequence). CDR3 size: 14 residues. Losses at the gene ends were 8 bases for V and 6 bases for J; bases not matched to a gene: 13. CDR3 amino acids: CSTTGTGGINEQFF. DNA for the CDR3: TGCAGTACCACGGGGACGGGGGGAATCAATGAGCAGTTCTTC.

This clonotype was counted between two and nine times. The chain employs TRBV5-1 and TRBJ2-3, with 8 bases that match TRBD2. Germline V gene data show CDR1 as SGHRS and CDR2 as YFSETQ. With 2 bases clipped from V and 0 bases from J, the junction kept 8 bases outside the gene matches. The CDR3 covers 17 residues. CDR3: CASSFTPPSGSTDTQYF. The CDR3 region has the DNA TGCGCCAGCAGCTTTACCCCTCCTAGCGGGAGCACAGATACGCAGTATTTT.

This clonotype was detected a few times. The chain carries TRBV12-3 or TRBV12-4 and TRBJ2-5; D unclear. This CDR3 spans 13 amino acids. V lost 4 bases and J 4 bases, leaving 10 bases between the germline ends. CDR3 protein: CASSSSRRETQYF. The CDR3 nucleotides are TGTGCCAGCAGTTCGAGCCGCAGAGAGACCCAGTACTTC.

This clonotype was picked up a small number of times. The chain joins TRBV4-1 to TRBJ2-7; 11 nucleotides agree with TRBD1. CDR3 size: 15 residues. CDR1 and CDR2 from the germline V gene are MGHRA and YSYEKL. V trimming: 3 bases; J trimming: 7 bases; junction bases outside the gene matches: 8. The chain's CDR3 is CASSQAGTGGREQYF. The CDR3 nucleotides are TGCGCCAGCAGCCAGGCCGGGACAGGGGGTAGAGAGCAGTACTTC.

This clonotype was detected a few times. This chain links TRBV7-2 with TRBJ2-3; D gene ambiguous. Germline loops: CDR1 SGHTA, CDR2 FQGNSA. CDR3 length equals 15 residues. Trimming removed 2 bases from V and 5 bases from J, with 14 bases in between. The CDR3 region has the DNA TGTGCCAGCAGCTTATCCTCCACTTCCAAAGATACGCAGTATTTT. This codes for CASSLSSTSKDTQYF. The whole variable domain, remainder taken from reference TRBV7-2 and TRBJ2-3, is GAGVSQSPSNKVTEKGKDVELRCDPISGHTALYWYRQSLGQGLEFLIYFQGNSAPDKSGLPSDRFSAERTGGSVSTLTIQRTQQEDSAVYLCASSLSSTSKDTQYFGPGTRLTVL.

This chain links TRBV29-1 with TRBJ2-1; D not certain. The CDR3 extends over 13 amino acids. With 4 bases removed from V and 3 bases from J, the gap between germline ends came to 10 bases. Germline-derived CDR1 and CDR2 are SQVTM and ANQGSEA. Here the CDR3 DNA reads TGCAGCGTTGTGGAACATCTCTACAATGAGCAGTTCTTC. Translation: CSVVEHLYNEQFF.

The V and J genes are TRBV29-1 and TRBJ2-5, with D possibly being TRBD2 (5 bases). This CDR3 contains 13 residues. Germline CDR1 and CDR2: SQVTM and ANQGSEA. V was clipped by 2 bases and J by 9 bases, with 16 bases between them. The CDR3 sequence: CSVELAPRGAQYF. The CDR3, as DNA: TGCAGCGTTGAATTGGCCCCCCGGGGAGCCCAGTACTTC.

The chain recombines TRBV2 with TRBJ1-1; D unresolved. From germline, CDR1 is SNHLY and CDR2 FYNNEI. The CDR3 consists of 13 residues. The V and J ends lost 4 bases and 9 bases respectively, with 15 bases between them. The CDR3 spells CASSGYQGSKAFF. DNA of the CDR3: TGTGCCAGCAGTGGATATCAAGGGTCAAAAGCTTTCTTT.

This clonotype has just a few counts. This CDR3 reads CATSRITGPFEKLFF. Here the CDR3 DNA reads TGTGCCACCAGCAGAATCACAGGTCCCTTTGAAAAACTGTTTTTT. This rearrangement joins TRBV15 to TRBJ1-4, with a weak D call TRBD1 (5 bases). The CDR3 sequence is 15 residues long. Germline V CDR1 and CDR2: LNHNV, YYDKDF (reference sequence). Trimming shortened V by 2 bases and J by 7 bases, and 14 bases separated the two germline ends.

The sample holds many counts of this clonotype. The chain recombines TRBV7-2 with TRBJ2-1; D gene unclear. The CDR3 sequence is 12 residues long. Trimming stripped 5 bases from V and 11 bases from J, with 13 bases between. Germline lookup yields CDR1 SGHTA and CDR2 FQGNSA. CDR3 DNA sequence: TGTGCCAGCAGCCCTACCGAAATAAAGCAGTTCTTC. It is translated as CASSPTEIKQFF.

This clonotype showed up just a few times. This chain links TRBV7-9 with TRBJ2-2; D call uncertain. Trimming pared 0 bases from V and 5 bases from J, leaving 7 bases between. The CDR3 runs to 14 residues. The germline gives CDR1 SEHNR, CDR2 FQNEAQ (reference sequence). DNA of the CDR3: TGTGCCAGCAGCTTAGCTCGAAGAACCGGGGAGCTGTTTTTT. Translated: CASSLARRTGELFF.

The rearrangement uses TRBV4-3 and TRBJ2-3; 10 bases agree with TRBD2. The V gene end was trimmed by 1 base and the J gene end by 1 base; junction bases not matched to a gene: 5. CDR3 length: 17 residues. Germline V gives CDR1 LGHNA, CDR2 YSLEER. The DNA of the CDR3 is TGCGCCAGCAGCCAAGCTGAGCGGGGGGGAGGCACAGATACGCAGTATTTT. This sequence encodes CASSQAERGGGTDTQYF.

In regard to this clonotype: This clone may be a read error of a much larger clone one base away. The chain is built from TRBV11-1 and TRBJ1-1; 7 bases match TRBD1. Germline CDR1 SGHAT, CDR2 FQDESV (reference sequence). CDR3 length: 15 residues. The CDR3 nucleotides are TGTGCCAACAGCTTGCTTCAGGGGGGGCTAACTGAAGCTTTCTTT. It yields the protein CANSLLQGGLTEAFF.

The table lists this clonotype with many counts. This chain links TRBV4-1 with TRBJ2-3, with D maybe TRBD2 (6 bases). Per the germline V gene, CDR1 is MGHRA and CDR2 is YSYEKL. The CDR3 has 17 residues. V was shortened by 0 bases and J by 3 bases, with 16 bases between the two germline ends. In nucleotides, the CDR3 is TGCGCCAGCAGCCAAGATAGGAGGGAATTGGGGACAGATACGCAGTATTTT. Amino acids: CASSQDRRELGTDTQYF.

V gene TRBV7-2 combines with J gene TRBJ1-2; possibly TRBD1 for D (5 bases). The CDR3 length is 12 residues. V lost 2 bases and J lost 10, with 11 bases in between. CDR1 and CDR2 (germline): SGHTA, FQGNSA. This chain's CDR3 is CASSLYRGSYTF. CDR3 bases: TGTGCCAGCAGCTTATATAGGGGATCCTACACCTTC.

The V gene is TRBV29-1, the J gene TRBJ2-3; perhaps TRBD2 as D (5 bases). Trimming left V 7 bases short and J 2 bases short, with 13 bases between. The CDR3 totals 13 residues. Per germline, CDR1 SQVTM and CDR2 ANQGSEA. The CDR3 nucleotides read TGCAGCGCCCGTCAAGGACTCACAGATACGCAGTATTTT. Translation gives CSARQGLTDTQYF.

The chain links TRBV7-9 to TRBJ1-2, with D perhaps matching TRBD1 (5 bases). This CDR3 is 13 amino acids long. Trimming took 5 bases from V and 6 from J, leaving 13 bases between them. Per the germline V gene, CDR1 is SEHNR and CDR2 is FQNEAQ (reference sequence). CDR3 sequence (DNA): TGTGCCAGCAGCACCGACAGTTACCATGGCTACACCTTC. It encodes CASSTDSYHGYTF.

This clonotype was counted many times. The CDR3 reads CSASPGFMNTEAFF. CDR3 sequence (DNA): TGCAGTGCTAGCCCAGGTTTCATGAACACTGAAGCTTTCTTT. This chain uses TRBV20-1 with TRBJ1-1; D is uncertain. Germline-derived CDR1 and CDR2 are DFQATT and SNEGSKA (reference sequence). The length of the CDR3 is 14 residues. The ends were cut back, 3 bases at V and 0 bases at J, with 11 bases in the middle.

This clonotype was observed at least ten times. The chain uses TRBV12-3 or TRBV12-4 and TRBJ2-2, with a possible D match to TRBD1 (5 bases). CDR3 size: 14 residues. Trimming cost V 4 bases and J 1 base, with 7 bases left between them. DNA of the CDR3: TGTGCCAGCAGTTCTACAGGGAACACCGGGGAGCTGTTTTTT. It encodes CASSSTGNTGELFF.

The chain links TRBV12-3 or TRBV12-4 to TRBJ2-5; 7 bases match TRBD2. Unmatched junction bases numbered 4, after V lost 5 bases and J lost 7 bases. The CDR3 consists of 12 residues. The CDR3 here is CASSPPGGTQYF. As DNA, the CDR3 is TGTGCCAGCAGTCCCCCGGGGGGGACCCAGTACTTC.